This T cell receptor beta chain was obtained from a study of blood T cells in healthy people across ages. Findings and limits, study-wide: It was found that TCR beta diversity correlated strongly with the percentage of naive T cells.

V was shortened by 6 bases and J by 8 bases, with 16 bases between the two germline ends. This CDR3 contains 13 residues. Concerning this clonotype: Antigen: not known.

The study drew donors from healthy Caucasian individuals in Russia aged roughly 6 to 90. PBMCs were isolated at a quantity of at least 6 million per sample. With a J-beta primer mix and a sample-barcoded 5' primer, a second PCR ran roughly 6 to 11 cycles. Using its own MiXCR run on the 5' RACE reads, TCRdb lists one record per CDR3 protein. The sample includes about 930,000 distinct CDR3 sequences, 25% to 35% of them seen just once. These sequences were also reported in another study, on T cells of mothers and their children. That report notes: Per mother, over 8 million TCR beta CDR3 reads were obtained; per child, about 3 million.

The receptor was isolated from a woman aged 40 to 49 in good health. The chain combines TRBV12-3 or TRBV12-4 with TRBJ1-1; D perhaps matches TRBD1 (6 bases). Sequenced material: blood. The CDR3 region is CASRRSRDKEAFF. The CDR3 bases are TGTGCCAGCAGAAGAAGCCGGGACAAAGAAGCTTTCTTT.